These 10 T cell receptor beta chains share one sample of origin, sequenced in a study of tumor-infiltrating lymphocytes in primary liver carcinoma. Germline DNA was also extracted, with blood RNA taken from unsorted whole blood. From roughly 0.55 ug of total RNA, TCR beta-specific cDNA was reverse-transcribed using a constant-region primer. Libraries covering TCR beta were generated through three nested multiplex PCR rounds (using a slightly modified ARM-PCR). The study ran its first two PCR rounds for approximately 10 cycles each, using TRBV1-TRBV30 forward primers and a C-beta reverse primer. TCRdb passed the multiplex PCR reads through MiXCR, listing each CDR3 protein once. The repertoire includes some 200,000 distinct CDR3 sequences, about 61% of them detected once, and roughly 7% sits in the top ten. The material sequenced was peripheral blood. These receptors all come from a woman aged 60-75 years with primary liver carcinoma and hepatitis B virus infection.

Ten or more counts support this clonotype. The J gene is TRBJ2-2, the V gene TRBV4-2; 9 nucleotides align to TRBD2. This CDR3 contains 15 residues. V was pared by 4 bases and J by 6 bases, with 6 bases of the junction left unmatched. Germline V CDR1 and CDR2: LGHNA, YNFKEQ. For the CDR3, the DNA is TGTGCCAGCAGCCCGGGCGGGAGGGCCCCCGGGGAGCTGTTTTTT. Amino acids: CASSPGGRAPGELFF.

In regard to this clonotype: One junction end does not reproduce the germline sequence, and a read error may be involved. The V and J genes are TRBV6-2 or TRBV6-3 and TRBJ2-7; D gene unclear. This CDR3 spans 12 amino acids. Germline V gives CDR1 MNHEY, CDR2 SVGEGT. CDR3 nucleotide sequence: TGTGTCAGCAGTTACGGCTCCTACGAGCAGTACTTC. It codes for CVSSYGSYEQYF.

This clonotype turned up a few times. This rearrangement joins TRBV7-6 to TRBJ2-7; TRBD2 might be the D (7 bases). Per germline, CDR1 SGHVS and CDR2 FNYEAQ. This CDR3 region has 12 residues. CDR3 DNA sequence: TGTGCAGGGGGGGGCGGCTACTACGAGCAGTACTTC. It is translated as CAGGGGYYEQYF.

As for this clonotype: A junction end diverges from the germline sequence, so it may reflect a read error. CDR3 region: CASSFSRLAGVSTDTHYF. The CDR3 DNA follows: TGTGCCAGCAGCTTCTCTAGGCTAGCGGGAGTTAGCACAGATACGCACTATTTT. V is TRBV11-2 and J is TRBJ2-3; 10 positions agree with TRBD2. There are 18 residues in the CDR3. Germline loops: CDR1 SGHAT, CDR2 FQNNGV.

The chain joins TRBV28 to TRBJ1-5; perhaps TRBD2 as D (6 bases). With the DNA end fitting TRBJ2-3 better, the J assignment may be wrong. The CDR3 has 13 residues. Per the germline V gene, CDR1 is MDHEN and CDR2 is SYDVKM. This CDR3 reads CASRREWNQPQYF. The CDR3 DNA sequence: TGTGCCAGTCGGAGGGAATGGAATCAGCCCCAGTATTTT.

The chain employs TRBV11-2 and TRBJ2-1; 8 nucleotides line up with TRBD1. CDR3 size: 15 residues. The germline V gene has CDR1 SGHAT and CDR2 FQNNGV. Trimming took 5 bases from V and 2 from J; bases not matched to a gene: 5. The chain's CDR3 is CASSTGTGTYNEQFF. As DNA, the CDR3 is TGTGCCAGCAGCACCGGGACAGGCACCTACAATGAGCAGTTCTTC.

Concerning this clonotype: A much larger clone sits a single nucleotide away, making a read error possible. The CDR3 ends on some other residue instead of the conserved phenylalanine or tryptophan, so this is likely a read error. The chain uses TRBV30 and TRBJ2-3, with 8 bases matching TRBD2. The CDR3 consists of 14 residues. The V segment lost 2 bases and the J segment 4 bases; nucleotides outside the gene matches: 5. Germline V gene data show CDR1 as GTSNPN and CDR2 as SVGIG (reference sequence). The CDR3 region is CAWSLGLASDTQYL. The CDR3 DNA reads TGTGCCTGGAGTCTCGGACTAGCATCAGATACGCAGTATCTT.

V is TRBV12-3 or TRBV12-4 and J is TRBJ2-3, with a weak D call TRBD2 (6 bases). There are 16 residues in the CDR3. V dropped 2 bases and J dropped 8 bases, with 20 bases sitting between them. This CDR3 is CASSLTAGFGAGTQYF. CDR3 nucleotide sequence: TGTGCCAGCAGTTTAACAGCGGGCTTTGGTGCGGGTACGCAGTATTTT.

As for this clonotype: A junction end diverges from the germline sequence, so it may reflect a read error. DNA for the CDR3: TGTGCTAGCAGCTTATTCACGTACGGCAGGGCCACTGAAGCTCTCTTT. Its protein is CASSLFTYGRATEALF. V and J are TRBV11-2 and TRBJ1-1; D is possibly TRBD1 (5 bases). The germline V gene encodes CDR1 SGHAT and CDR2 FQNNGV. The length of the CDR3 is 16 residues.

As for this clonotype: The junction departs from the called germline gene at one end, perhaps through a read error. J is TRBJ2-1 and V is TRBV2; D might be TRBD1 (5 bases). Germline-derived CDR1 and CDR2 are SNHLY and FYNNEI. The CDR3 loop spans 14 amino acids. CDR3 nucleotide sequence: TGTGCCATCAGTGATTCCAGGGCGTACAATGAGCAGTTCTTC. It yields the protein CAISDSRAYNEQFF.